By its share, the clone carrying this TCR beta chain is medium-sized. Multiplex touch-down PCR with TRB-A/B primers amplified rearranged V-D-J TRB sequences. TCRdb re-called the multiplex PCR reads with MiXCR, one entry per CDR3 protein. Of fewer than 8,500 distinct CDR3 sequences in the sample, 25% to 35% were seen once. The data originate from a study of T cell repertoires in aging, cancer and after chemotherapy. V gave up 0 bases and J gave up 4 bases; unmatched junction bases: 0. The CDR3 consists of 16 residues. Germline V gene data show CDR1 as MRHNA and CDR2 as SNTAGT. Peripheral blood genomic DNA, not sorted cells or RNA, was the template.

The chain combines TRBV6-4 with TRBJ2-3; TRBD2 agrees at 14 bases. Sequencing was carried out using blood. The TCR originated in a human donor with a blood cancer. The CDR3 is CASSDSTSGGADTQYF. The CDR3 nucleotides are TGTGCCAGCAGTGACTCGACTAGCGGGGGGGCAGATACGCAGTATTTT.